This T cell receptor (beta chain) was captured in a study of breast tumors, draining lymph nodes, adjacent tissues. Overall study results and limits: Findings are consistent with lymph node origin and intratumoral expansion of most tumor T cells. Luminal-like breast cancer showed significantly greater tumor-nontumor repertoire similarity than basal-like breast cancer did.

This clonotype was picked up many times. Its antigen is as yet unknown. One entry per CDR3 protein, called by TCRdb with MiXCR from the multiplex PCR reads. The profile shows around 170,000 distinct CDR3 sequences, about 30% of them singletons. Breast cancer patients provided tissue from their axillary draining lymph nodes. This CDR3 is 13 amino acids long. In germline, CDR1 is SNHLY, CDR2 FYNNEI. Trimming stripped 7 bases from V and 4 bases from J, with 13 bases between. The sequence derives from a female donor with breast cancer. Some clones in this sample may be carry-over from other donors' samples. Source material: axillary lymph node tissue. The chain is built from TRBV2 and TRBJ1-2; the D gene is possibly TRBD1 (5 bases). CDR3 in amino acids: CASKDTFLYGYTF. The CDR3 DNA sequence: TGTGCCAGCAAGGACACTTTCCTCTATGGCTACACCTTC.